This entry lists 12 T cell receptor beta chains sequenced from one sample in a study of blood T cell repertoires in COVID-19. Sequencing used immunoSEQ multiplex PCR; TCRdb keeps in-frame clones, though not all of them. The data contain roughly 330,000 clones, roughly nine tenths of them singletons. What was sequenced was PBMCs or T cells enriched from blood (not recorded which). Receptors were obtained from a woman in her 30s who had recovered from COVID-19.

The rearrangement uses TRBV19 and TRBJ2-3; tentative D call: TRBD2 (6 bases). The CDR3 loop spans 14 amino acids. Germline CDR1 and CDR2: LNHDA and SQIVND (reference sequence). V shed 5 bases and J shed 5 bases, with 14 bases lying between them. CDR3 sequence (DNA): TGTGCCAGTAGTGCCAGACTAGGATTAGATACGCAGTATTTT. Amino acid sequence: CASSARLGLDTQYF. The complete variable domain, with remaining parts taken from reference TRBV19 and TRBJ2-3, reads DGGITQSPKYLFRKEGQNVTLSCEQNLNHDAMYWYRQDPGQGLRLIYYSQIVNDFQKGDIAEGYSVSREKKESFPLTVTSAQKNPTAFYLCASSARLGLDTQYFGPGTRLTVL.

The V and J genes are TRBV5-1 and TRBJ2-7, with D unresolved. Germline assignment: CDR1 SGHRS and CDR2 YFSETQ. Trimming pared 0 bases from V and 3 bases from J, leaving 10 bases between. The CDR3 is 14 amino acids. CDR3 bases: TGCGCCAGCAGCTTGGGAGGCCCTATCTACGAGCAGTACTTC. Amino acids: CASSLGGPIYEQYF.

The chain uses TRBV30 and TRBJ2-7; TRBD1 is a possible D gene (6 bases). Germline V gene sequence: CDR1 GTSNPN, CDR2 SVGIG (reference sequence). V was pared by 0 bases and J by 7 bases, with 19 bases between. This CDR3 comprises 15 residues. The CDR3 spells CAWSVASMAGEEQYF. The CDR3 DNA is TGTGCCTGGAGTGTAGCGAGTATGGCAGGGGAGGAGCAGTACTTC.

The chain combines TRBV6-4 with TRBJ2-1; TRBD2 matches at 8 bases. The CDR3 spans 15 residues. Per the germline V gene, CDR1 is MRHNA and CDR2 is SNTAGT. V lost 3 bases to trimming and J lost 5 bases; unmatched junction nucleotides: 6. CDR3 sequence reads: CASSDRAGGHNEQFF. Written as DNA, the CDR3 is TGTGCCAGCAGTGATAGGGCGGGGGGACACAATGAGCAGTTCTTC.

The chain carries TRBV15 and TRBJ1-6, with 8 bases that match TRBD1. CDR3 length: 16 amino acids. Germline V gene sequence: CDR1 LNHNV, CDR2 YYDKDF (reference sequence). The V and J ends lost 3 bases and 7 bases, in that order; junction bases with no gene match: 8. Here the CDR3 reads CATSRGHRGVNSPLHF. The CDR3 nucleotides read TGTGCCACCAGCAGGGGGCACAGGGGGGTGAATTCACCCCTCCACTTT. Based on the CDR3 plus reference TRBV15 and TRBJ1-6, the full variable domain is DAMVIQNPRYQVTQFGKPVTLSCSQTLNHNVMYWYQQKSSQAPKLLFHYYDKDFNNEADTPDNFQSRRPNTSFCFLDIRSPGLGDTAMYLCATSRGHRGVNSPLHFGNGTRLTVT.

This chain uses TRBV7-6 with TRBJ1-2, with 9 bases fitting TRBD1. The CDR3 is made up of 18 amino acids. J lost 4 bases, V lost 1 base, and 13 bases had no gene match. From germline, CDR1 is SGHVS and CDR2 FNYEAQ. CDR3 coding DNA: TGTGCCAGCAGCTTAGGTCCGGGGGGACAGGGTCAGACCTATGGCTACACCTTC. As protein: CASSLGPGGQGQTYGYTF.

CDR3 nucleotide sequence: TGTGCCAGCACCAAGGGACAGGTGATTTCTGAAGCTTTCTTT. This codes for CASTKGQVISEAFF. J is TRBJ1-1 and V is TRBV2; TRBD1 aligns across 8 bases. V trimming: 7 bases; J trimming: 6 bases; junction bases outside the gene matches: 10. Germline V gene lookup returns CDR1 SNHLY and CDR2 FYNNEI. The CDR3 runs 14 residues.

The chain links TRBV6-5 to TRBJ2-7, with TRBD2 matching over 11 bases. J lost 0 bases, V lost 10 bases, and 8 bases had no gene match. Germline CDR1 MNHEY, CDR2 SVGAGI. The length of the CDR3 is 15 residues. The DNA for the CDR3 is TGTGCCAATTCCCTAGCGGGGGGCACCTCCTACGAGCAGTACTTC. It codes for CANSLAGGTSYEQYF.

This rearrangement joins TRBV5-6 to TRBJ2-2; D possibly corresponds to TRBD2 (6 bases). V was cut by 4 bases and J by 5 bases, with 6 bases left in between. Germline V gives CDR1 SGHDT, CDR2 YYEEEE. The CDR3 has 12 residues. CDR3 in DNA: TGTGCCAGCAGCCGGGGGACCGGGGAGCTGTTTTTT. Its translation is CASSRGTGELFF.

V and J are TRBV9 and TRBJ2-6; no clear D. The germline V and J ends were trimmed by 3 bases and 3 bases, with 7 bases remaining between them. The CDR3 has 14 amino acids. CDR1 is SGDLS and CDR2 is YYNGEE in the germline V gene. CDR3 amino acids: CASSGKRGANVLTF. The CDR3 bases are TGTGCCAGCAGCGGGAAGCGTGGGGCCAACGTCCTGACTTTC.

CDR3 nucleotide sequence: TGTGCCAGCAGCTCGGCGGGTGTTAGCGGGGGAACCTACAATGAGCAGTTCTTC. Amino acid sequence: CASSSAGVSGGTYNEQFF. The chain couples TRBV7-6 to TRBJ2-1; the match to TRBD2 covers 9 bases. The trim removed 4 bases at V and 2 bases at J, leaving 12 bases unmatched. Germline CDR1 and CDR2: SGHVS and FNYEAQ. The CDR3 sequence is 18 residues long. Looking up the rest from reference TRBV7-6 and TRBJ2-1 gives the full variable domain: GAGVSQSPRYKVTKRGQDVALRCDPISGHVSLYWYRQALGQGPEFLTYFNYEAQQDKSGLPNDRFSAERPEGSISTLTIQRTEQRDSAMYRCASSSAGVSGGTYNEQFFGPGTRLTVL.

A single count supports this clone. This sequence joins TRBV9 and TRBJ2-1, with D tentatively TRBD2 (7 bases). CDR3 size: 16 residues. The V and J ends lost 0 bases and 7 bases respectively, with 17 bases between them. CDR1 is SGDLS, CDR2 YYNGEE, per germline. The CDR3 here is CASSVDPVGGGNEQFF. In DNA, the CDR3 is TGTGCCAGCAGCGTAGACCCCGTAGGGGGGGGGAATGAGCAGTTCTTC.